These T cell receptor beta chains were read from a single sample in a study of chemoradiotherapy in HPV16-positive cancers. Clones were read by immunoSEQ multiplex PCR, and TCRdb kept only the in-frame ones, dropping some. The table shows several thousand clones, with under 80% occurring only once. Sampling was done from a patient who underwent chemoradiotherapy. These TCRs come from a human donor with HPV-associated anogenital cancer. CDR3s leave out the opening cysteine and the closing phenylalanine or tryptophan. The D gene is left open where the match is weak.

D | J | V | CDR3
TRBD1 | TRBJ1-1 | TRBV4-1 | ASSPRQGRATEAF
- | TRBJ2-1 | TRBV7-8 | ASSALRGFNEQF
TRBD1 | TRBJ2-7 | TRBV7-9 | ASSLGQGARY
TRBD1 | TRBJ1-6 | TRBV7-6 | ASSTKVRDRVGSPLH
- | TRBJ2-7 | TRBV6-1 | ASSEEDGAHEQY
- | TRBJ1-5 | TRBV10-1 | ATPVRYQPQH
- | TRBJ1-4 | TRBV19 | AGRDRNEKLF
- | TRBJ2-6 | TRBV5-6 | ASSLEQGGNSGANVLT
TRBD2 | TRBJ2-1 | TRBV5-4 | ASSSWGEGDEQF
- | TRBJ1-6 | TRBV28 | ASSLIRSNDSPLH
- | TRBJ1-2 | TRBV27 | ASSLRTDLNYGYT
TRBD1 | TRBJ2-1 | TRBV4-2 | ASSPLGSGQGYNEQF
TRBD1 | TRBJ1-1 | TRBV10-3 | AIRGQGSEAF
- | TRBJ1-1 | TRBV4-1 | ASSHPTRNTEAF
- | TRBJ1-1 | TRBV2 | ASSAEGGSEAF
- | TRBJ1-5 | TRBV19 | ASSTMTGIDNQPQH
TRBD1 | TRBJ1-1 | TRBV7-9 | ASSLDRGTEAF
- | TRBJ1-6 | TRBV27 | ASSSTRERNSPLH
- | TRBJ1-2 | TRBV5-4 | ASRSQGNNYGYT
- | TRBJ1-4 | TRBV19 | ASSIAPQGFGEKLF
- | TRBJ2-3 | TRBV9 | ASSVATSRDTQY
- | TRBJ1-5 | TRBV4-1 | ASSQDGGIGNQPQH
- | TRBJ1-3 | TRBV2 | ASSDGLSGNTIY
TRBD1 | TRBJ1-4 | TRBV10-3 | AISEGSGTAEKLF
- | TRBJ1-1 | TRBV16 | ASSQSLDRFYTEAF
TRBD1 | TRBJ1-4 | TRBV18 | ASSITGERAKLF
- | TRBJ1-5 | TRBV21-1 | ASRGKNQPQH
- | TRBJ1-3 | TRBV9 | ASSPNPGAGNTIY
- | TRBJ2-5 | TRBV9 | ASSSTGTPKETQY
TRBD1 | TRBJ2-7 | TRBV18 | ASSRDSLSYEQY